Presented here are 21 T cell receptor beta chains from one specimen sequenced in a study of B cell selection in AIRE deficiency. Regulatory T cells were sorted as CD4+CD25hiCD127low/negative cells. Assay used: immunoSEQ multiplex PCR; TCRdb lists only in-frame clones, some missing. The sample yields some 14,000 clones, just over 90% seen once. Sequences were obtained from Tregs sorted from PBMCs. Receptors originate from a human donor with AIRE deficiency.

The J gene is TRBJ2-7, the V gene TRBV7-9; D is undetermined. Deletions cut 5 bases from V and 3 bases from J, with 17 bases between. Per germline, CDR1 SEHNR and CDR2 FQNEAQ (reference sequence). The CDR3 is 15 amino acids. The CDR3 region is CASSLPPGGIYEQYF. In nucleotides, the CDR3 is TGTGCCAGCAGCCTTCCGCCGGGTGGGATCTACGAGCAGTACTTC. The variable domain in full, with the rest retrieved from reference TRBV7-9 and TRBJ2-7, is DTGVSQNPRHKITKRGQNVTFRCDPISEHNRLYWYRQTLGQGPEFLTYFQNEAQLEKSRLLSDRFSAERPKGSFSTLEIQRTEQGDSAMYLCASSLPPGGIYEQYFGPGTRLTVT.

This clone was detected once. The chain uses TRBV6-1 and TRBJ1-5; D is uncertain. This CDR3 has 15 amino acids. Germline values: CDR1 MNHNS, CDR2 SASEGT. The ends were cut back, 7 bases at V and 1 base at J, with 14 bases in the middle. CDR3 bases: TGTGCCAGCAATGGTAGGGAGAGGAGCAATCAGCCCCAGCATTTT. Protein product: CASNGRERSNQPQHF.

The chain links TRBV4-3 to TRBJ2-7; 8 bases fit TRBD1. CDR1 is LGHNA, CDR2 YSLEER, per germline. V shed 1 base, J shed 4 bases, and the junction held 3 bases outside the gene matches. The CDR3 is made up of 14 amino acids. The DNA for the CDR3 is TGCGCCAGCAGCCAAGGGACAGGGTTTTACGAGCAGTACTTC. Its translation is CASSQGTGFYEQYF.

The chain uses TRBV5-1 and TRBJ2-7, with a weak D call TRBD2 (6 bases). The germline V gene encodes CDR1 SGHRS and CDR2 YFSETQ. Trimming stripped 8 bases from V and 3 bases from J, with 18 bases between. The CDR3 loop spans 14 amino acids. CDR3 sequence (DNA): TGCGCCAGTGCCAGGGACTTCCCCCTCTACGAGCAGTACTTC. Its protein is CASARDFPLYEQYF.

The count of this clone is one. V gene TRBV5-6 combines with J gene TRBJ2-3; TRBD1 aligns across 7 bases. V shed 0 bases, J shed 3 bases, and the junction held 7 bases outside the gene matches. This CDR3 contains 16 residues. Germline V gene lookup returns CDR1 SGHDT and CDR2 YYEEEE. The CDR3 DNA reads TGTGCCAGCAGCTTGGTTGGCCGGACAGGAACAGATACGCAGTATTTT. Its protein is CASSLVGRTGTDTQYF. Full variable domain (missing parts from reference TRBV5-6 and TRBJ2-3): DAGVTQSPTHLIKTRGQQVTLRCSPKSGHDTVSWYQQALGQGPQFIFQYYEEEERQRGNFPDRFSGHQFPNYSSELNVNALLLGDSALYLCASSLVGRTGTDTQYFGPGTRLTVL.

The gene calls are TRBV5-3 and TRBJ2-1; D is tentatively TRBD1 or TRBD2 (5 bases each). TRBV5-3 is marked as an open reading frame, function uncertain. The CDR3 has 13 residues. Between the trimmed V and J ends, which lost 8 bases and 6 bases, there was a span of 15 bases. CDR3 bases: TGTGCCAGCAGGCGTCGGGGCGGCAATGAGCAGTTCTTC. This translates into CASRRRGGNEQFF.

The rearrangement joins TRBV27 to TRBJ1-1; D ambiguous. Between the trimmed V and J ends, which lost 5 bases and 6 bases, there was a span of 16 bases. This CDR3 is built from 14 residues. The germline CDR1 and CDR2 sequences are MNHEY and SMNVEV (reference sequence). The CDR3 DNA sequence: TGTGCCAGCAGTCCCCGGGCAGGCTATCCTGAAGCTTTCTTT. It codes for CASSPRAGYPEAFF.

The V gene is TRBV6-6, the J gene TRBJ2-7; 7 bases agree with TRBD1. Germline V lookup: CDR1 MNHNY, CDR2 SVGAGI (reference sequence). The CDR3 extends over 13 amino acids. With 6 bases clipped from V and 5 bases from J, the junction kept 7 bases outside the gene matches. The CDR3 region has the DNA TGTGCCAGCAGAGTGACAGGGAATCACGAGCAGTACTTC. Translated: CASRVTGNHEQYF.

On this clone: One junction end disagrees with the germline gene, perhaps due to a read error. The rearrangement joins TRBV28 to TRBJ2-5; 7 nucleotides match TRBD2. The CDR3 runs 15 residues. Germline V gives CDR1 MDHEN, CDR2 SYDVKM. The CDR3 sequence is CASSYLGGVKEAQYF. In nucleotides, the CDR3 is TGTGCCAGCAGCTACCTTGGGGGGGTGAAAGAGGCCCAGTACTTC. Full variable domain (remainder filled in from reference TRBV28 and TRBJ2-5): DVKVTQSSRYLVKRTGEKVFLECVQDMDHENMFWYRQDPGLGLRLIYFSYDVKMKEKGDIPEGYSVSREKKERFSLILESASTNQTSMYLCASSYLGGVKEAQYFGPGTRLLVL.

This chain joins TRBV6-1 and TRBJ2-1, with D unresolved. Germline CDR1 is MNHNS and CDR2 is SASEGT. The CDR3 is 11 residues long. The V gene lost 7 bases and the J gene lost 6 bases, with 7 bases spanning the gap. Written as DNA, the CDR3 is TGTGCCAGCACGGGCTCCAATGAGCAGTTCTTC. Amino acid sequence: CASTGSNEQFF.

The chain is built from TRBV11-3 and TRBJ2-3; TRBD2 might be the D (5 bases). CDR1 is SGHNT, CDR2 YENEEA, per germline. The V end was cut by 2 bases, the J end by 0 bases, with 12 bases between. The CDR3 runs to 16 residues. The DNA of the CDR3 is TGTGCCAGCAGCTTAAAAACCCCGGGAAGCACAGATACGCAGTATTTT. This codes for CASSLKTPGSTDTQYF.

The chain is built from TRBV5-1 and TRBJ1-1; 8 bases align to TRBD1. Germline CDR1 SGHRS, CDR2 YFSETQ. The CDR3 totals 12 residues. The V segment lost 9 bases and the J segment 6 bases; nucleotides outside the gene matches: 7. The CDR3 sequence: CANPDRDAEAFF. CDR3 DNA: TGCGCCAACCCGGACAGGGACGCTGAAGCTTTCTTT.

This clone occurred a few times. The chain employs TRBV6-6 and TRBJ2-1; D is uncertain. Trimming cost V 2 bases and J 3 bases, with 2 bases left between them. Germline V gene sequence: CDR1 MNHNY, CDR2 SVGAGI (reference sequence). The length of the CDR3 is 12 residues. This CDR3 reads CASSYHYNEQFF. CDR3 DNA: TGTGCCAGCAGTTACCACTACAATGAGCAGTTCTTC.

The chain combines TRBV5-1 with TRBJ2-3; D possibly corresponds to TRBD1 (6 bases). V lost 1 base and J lost 0, with 12 bases in between. CDR3 size: 16 residues. Germline CDR1 and CDR2: SGHRS and YFSETQ. DNA for the CDR3: TGCGCCAGCAGCTTGCTCCCGGGACAAAGCACAGATACGCAGTATTTT. Translated: CASSLLPGQSTDTQYF.

J is TRBJ1-1 and V is TRBV7-2; D is possibly TRBD1 (6 bases). The CDR3 consists of 14 residues. The germline CDR1 and CDR2 sequences are SGHTA and FQGNSA. V was pared by 4 bases and J by 2 bases, with 11 bases between. CDR3 amino acids: CASSSWGANTEAFF. The DNA for the CDR3 is TGTGCCAGCAGCTCCTGGGGGGCAAACACTGAAGCTTTCTTT. Supplemented by reference TRBV7-2 and TRBJ1-1, the full variable domain reads GAGVSQSPSNKVTEKGKDVELRCDPISGHTALYWYRQSLGQGLEFLIYFQGNSAPDKSGLPSDRFSAERTGGSVSTLTIQRTQQEDSAVYLCASSSWGANTEAFFGQGTRLTVV.

The gene calls are TRBV19 and TRBJ2-7; TRBD1 agrees at 10 bases. The CDR3 runs 15 residues. Per the germline V gene, CDR1 is LNHDA and CDR2 is SQIVND (reference sequence). Unmatched junction bases numbered 9, after V lost 3 bases and J lost 7 bases. The CDR3 reads CASSIRQGAFWEQYF. The CDR3 DNA reads as TGTGCCAGTAGTATCAGACAGGGGGCTTTTTGGGAGCAGTACTTC.

J is TRBJ1-2 and V is TRBV7-8; D is unclear. V lost 1 base, J lost 4 bases, and 16 bases lay in between. CDR3 length: 16 residues. CDR1 SGHVS and CDR2 FQNEAQ come from the germline V gene. Here the CDR3 DNA reads TGTGCCAGCAGCTTAGGGGCAGGATGGGTTGGCTATGGCTACACCTTC. Translation: CASSLGAGWVGYGYTF.

This clone has a single count. This sequence joins TRBV25-1 and TRBJ2-5, with D possibly TRBD2 on 6 matching bases. CDR1 and CDR2 (germline): MGHDK, SYGVNS. The CDR3 has 18 amino acids. V lost 1 base, J lost 2 bases, and 20 bases lay in between. The CDR3 sequence is CASSEWGYGGAPQETQYF. As DNA, the CDR3 is TGTGCCAGCAGTGAATGGGGATACGGGGGAGCTCCTCAAGAGACCCAGTACTTC.

V and J are TRBV9 and TRBJ2-5, with 9 bases aligning to TRBD2. Judging by the DNA end, TRBJ2-7 fits better; the J call may be wrong. This CDR3 comprises 14 residues. CDR1 and CDR2 (germline): SGDLS, YYNGEE. CDR3 region: CASSVGVSGSEQYF. For the CDR3, the DNA is TGTGCCAGCAGCGTAGGGGTTAGCGGGAGCGAGCAGTACTTC.

V gene TRBV5-1 combines with J gene TRBJ2-6; D not certain. The CDR3 is 14 amino acids. Trimming left V 4 bases short and J 9 bases short, with 14 bases between. In germline, CDR1 is SGHRS, CDR2 YFSETQ. This CDR3 is CASSQNVGDNVLTF. The CDR3 bases are TGCGCCAGCAGCCAAAACGTGGGTGACAACGTCCTGACTTTC.

The chain uses TRBV5-1 and TRBJ2-5; possibly TRBD1 for D (6 bases). The CDR3 loop spans 15 amino acids. Germline CDR1 and CDR2: SGHRS and YFSETQ. With 2 bases removed from V and 5 bases from J, the gap between germline ends came to 16 bases. The CDR3 DNA follows: TGCGCCAGCAGCTTCCGGCAGGGGCGCGGGGAGACCCAGTACTTC. Translation: CASSFRQGRGETQYF.